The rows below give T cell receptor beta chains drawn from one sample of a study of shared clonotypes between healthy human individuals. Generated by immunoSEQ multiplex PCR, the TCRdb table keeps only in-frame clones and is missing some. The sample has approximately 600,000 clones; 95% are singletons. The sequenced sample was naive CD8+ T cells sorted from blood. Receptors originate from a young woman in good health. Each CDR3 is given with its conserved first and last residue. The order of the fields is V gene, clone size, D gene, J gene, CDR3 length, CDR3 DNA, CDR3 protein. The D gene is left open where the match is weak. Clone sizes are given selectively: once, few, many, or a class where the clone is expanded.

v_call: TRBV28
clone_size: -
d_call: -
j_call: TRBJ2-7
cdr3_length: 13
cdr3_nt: TGTGCCAGCAGTTTAACAGCGACCTACGAGCAGTACTTC
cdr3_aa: CASSLTATYEQYF

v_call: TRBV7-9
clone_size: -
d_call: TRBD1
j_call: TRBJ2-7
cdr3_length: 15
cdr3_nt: TGTGCCAGCAGCGCCGGGGGGACAGGGGCCTACGAGCAGTACTTC
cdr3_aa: CASSAGGTGAYEQYF

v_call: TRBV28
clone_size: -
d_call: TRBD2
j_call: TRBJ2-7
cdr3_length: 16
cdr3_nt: TGTGCCAGCAGTTTGGGGCTAGCGGGAGGGTGGTACGAGCAGTACTTC
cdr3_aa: CASSLGLAGGWYEQYF

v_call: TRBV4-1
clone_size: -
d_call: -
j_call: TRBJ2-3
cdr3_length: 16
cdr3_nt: TGCGCCAGCAGCCAAGATATAGCGGAGAGCACAGATACGCAGTATTTT
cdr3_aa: CASSQDIAESTDTQYF

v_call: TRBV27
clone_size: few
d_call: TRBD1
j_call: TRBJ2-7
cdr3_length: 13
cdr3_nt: TGTGCCAGCACTCTGGGGACAGGGCACGAGCAGTACTTC
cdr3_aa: CASTLGTGHEQYF

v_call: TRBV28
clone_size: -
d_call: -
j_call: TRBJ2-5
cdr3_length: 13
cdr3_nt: TGTGCCAGCAGTTTAGTGGCTGGGGAGACCCAGTACTTC
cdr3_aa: CASSLVAGETQYF

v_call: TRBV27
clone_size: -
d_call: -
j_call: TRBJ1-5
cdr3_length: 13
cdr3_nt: TGTGCCAGCAGTTTCATCCAGGGATGGCCCCAGCATTTT
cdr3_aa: CASSFIQGWPQHF

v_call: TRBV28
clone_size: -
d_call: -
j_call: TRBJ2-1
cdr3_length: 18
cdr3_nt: TGTGCCAGCAGTTCCCCCTGGGGGGATGAATACACCTACAATGAGCAGTTCTTC
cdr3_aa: CASSSPWGDEYTYNEQFF

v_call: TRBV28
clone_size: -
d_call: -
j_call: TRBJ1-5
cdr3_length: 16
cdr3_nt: TGTGCCAGCAGTTTAGCGGCAGGGACGTACAATCAGCCCCAGCATTTT
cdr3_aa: CASSLAAGTYNQPQHF

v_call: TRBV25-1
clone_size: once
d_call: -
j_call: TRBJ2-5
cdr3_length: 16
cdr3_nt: TGTGCCAGCAGTGAATTAAGGGATCTGCTGAAAGAGACCCAGTACTTC
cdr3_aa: CASSELRDLLKETQYF

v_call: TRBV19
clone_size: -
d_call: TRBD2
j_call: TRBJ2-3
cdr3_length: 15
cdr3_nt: TGTGCCAGTAGTACAGTCTTGGCGGGGGCAGATACGCAGTATTTT
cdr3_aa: CASSTVLAGADTQYF

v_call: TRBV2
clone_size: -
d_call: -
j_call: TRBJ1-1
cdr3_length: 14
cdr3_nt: TGTGCCAGCAGTGGCGGGTACTCGCCGGGAGAAGCTTTCTTT
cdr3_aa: CASSGGYSPGEAFF

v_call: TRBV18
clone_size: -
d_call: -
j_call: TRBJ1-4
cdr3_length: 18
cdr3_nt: TGTGCCAGCTCACCGACGGAGATACCGGGACCAACTAATGAAAAACTGTTTTTT
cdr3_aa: CASSPTEIPGPTNEKLFF

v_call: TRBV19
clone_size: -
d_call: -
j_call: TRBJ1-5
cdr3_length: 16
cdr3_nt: TGTGCCAGTAGTATGTTATCCTTGGGACAAAATCAGCCCCAGCATTTT
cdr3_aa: CASSMLSLGQNQPQHF

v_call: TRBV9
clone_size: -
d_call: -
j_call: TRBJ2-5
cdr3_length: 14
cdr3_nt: TGTGCCAGCAGCGTGGCTGGCACTCAAGAGACCCAGTACTTC
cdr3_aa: CASSVAGTQETQYF

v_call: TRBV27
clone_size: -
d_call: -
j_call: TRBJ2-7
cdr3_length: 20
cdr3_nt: TGTGCCAGCAGTTTATCAGGGGGGACTTGGCGGGGCCCCAAATCCTACGAGCAGTACTTC
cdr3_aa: CASSLSGGTWRGPKSYEQYF

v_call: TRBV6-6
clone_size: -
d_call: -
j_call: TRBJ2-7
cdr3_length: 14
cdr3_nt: TGTGCCAGCAGCCTGACAGGAGTCGAATACGAGCAGTACTTC
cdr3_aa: CASSLTGVEYEQYF

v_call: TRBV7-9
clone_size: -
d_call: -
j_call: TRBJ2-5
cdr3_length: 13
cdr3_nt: TGTGCCAGCTTGGCGGGGACCGAGGAGACCCAGTACTTC
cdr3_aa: CASLAGTEETQYF

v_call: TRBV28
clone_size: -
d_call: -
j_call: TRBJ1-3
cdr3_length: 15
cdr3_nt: TGTGCCAGCAGTTCCTTTAGGGAGAAGGAAAACACCATATATTTT
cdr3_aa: CASSSFREKENTIYF

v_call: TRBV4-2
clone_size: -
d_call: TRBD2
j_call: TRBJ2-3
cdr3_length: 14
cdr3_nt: TGTGCCAGCAGCCCAGGACTAGCCGCAGATACGCAGTATTTT
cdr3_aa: CASSPGLAADTQYF

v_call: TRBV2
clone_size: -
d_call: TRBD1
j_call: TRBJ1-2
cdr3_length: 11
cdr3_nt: TGTGCCAGCACAGGGGGCTATGGCTACACCTTC
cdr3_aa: CASTGGYGYTF

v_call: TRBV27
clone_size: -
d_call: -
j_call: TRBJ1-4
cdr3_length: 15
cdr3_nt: TGTGCCAGCAGTCTAAACCCAGGGAGTAATGAAAAACTGTTTTTT
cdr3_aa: CASSLNPGSNEKLFF

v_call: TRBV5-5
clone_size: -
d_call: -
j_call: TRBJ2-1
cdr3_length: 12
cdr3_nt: TGTGCCAGCAGTTTGCAGGTACTCGAGCAGTTCTTC
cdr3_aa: CASSLQVLEQFF

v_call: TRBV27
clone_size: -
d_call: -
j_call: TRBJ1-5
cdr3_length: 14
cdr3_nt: TGTGCCAGCAGTTTAGGGGGCACAAATCAGCCCCAGCATTTT
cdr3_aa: CASSLGGTNQPQHF

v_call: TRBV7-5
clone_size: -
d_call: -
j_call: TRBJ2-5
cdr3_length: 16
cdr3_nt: TGTGTCAGAAGCCTAACCCGGGACAGGGGTAAAAAGACCCAGTACTTC
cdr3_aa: CVRSLTRDRGKKTQYF

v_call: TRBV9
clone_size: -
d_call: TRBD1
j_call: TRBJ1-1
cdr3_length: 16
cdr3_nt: TGTGCCAGCAGCGCCCGACAGGGGCCAGGGAACACTGAAGCTTTCTTT
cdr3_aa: CASSARQGPGNTEAFF

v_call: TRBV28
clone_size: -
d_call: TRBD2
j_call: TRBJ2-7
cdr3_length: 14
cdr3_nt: TGTGCCAGCAGTAAACTAGCGGGAGATTATGAGCAGTACTTC
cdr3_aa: CASSKLAGDYEQYF

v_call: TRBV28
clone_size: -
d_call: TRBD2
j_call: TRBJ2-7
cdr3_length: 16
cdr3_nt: TGTGCCAGCAGTTTATGGCCTAGCGGGAGCTCCTACGAGCAGTACTTC
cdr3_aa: CASSLWPSGSSYEQYF

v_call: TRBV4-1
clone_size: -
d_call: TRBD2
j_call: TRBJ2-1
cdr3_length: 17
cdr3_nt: TGCGCCAGCAGCCAAGATATGATGCTAGCGGCCCTCAATGAGCAGTTCTTC
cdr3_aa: CASSQDMMLAALNEQFF

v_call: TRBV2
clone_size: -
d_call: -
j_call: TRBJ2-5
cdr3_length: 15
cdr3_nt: TGTGCCAGCGGGGTGACCCCAGGGGCTCAAGAGACCCAGTACTTC
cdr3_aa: CASGVTPGAQETQYF

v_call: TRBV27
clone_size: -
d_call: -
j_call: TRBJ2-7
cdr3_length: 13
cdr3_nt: TGTGCCAGCAGTTTTGGCAGGGACTACGAGCAGTACTTC
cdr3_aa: CASSFGRDYEQYF

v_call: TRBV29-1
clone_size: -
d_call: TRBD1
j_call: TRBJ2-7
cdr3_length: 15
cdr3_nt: TGCAGCGTTGAAGTCAGGGACAGGGGAGCCTACGAGCAGTACTTC
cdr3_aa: CSVEVRDRGAYEQYF

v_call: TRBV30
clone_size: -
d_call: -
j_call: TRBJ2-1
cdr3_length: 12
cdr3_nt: TGTGCCTGGAGGTCACAAGGGGATGAGCAGTTCTTC
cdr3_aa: CAWRSQGDEQFF

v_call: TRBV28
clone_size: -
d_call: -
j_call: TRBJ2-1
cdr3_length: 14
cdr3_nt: TGTGCCAGCAGTCTTCCCATTACAGGCGGTGAGCAGTTCTTC
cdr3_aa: CASSLPITGGEQFF

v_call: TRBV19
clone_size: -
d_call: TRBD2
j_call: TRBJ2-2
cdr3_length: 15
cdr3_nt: TGTGCCAGTAGTATTACTAGCGGGAGACCCGGGGAGCTGTTTTTT
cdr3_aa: CASSITSGRPGELFF

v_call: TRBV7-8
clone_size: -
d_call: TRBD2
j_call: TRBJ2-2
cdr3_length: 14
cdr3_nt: TGTGCCAGCAGCTTAGACGGGAGGGCCGGGGAGCTGTTTTTT
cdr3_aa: CASSLDGRAGELFF

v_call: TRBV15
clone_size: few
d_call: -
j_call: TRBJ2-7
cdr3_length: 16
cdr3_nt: TGTGCCACCAGCAGAGATCATTTGGGCAGCTCCTACGAGCAGTACTTC
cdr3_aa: CATSRDHLGSSYEQYF

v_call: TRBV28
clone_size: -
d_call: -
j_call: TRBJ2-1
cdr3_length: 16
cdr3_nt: TGTGCCAGCACCACCTACCTGACTAGCTCCTACAATGAGCAGTTCTTC
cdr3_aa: CASTTYLTSSYNEQFF

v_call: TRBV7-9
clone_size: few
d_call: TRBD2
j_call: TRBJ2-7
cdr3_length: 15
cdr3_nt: TGTGCCAGCAGCTTAGTGGCGGGAGGGGGTTACGAGCAGTACTTC
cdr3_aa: CASSLVAGGGYEQYF

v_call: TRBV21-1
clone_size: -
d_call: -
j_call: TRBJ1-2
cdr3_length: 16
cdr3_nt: TGTGCCAGCACTTCCAAAGGGACGCGGCGGTTCTATGGCTACACCTTC
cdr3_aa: CASTSKGTRRFYGYTF

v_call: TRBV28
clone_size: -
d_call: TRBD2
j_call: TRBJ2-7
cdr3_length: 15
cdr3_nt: TGTGCCAGCAGCTTCGGGACTAGCGGGAACTACGAGCAGTACTTC
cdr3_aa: CASSFGTSGNYEQYF

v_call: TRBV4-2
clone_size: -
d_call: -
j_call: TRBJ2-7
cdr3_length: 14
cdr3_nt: TGTGCCAGCAGACTCGGGGGAGAGAAATACGAGCAGTACTTC
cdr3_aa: CASRLGGEKYEQYF

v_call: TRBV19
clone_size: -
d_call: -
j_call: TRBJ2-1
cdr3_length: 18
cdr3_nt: TGTGCCAGTAGGTCCTCAGGGGCTAGCGGTATTCTCTACAATGAGCAGTTCTTC
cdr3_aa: CASRSSGASGILYNEQFF

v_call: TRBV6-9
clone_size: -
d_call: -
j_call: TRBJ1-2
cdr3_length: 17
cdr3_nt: TGTGCCAGCAGGAAAGGGGCCCCGCGTGAAACTAACTATGGCTACACCTTC
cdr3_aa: CASRKGAPRETNYGYTF

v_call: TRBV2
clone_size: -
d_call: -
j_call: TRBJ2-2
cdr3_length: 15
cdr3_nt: TGTGCCAGCAGTGAAAGCTTAGCGAACACCGGGGAGCTGTTTTTT
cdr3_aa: CASSESLANTGELFF

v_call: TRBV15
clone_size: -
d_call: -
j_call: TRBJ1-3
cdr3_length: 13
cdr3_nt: TGTGCCACCAGCCTGGCGGGAGGAAACACCATATATTTT
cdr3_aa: CATSLAGGNTIYF

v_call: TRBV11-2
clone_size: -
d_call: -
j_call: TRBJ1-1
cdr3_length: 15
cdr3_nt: TGTGCCAGCAGCACCGACAGAAACGGGCACACTGAAGCTTTCTTT
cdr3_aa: CASSTDRNGHTEAFF

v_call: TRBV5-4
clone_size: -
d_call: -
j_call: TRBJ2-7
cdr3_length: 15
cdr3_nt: TGTGCCAGCAGCACCGACAGCCTCTCGGGGTACGAGCAGTACTTC
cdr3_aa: CASSTDSLSGYEQYF

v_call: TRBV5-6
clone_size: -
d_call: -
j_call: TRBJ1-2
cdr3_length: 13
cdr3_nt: TGTGCCAGCAGCTTGGCGGGGAGCTATGGCTACACCTTC
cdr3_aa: CASSLAGSYGYTF

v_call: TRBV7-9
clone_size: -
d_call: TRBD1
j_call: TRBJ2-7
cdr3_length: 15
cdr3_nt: TGTGCCAGCAGCGTAAGACAGGGTCGGGTCTACGAGCAGTACTTC
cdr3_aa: CASSVRQGRVYEQYF

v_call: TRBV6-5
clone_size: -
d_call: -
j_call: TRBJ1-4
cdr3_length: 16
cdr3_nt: TGTGCCAGCAGTTACGGGCAGTTGGCGGCTAATGAAAAACTGTTTTTT
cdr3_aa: CASSYGQLAANEKLFF

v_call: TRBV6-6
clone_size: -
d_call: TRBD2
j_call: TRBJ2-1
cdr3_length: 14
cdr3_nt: TGTGCCAGCAGCAATAGCGGGATCTACAATGAGCAGTTCTTC
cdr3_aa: CASSNSGIYNEQFF

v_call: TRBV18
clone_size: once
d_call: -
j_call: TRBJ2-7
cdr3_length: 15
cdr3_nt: TGTGCCAGCTCACAACTTGATTCGAGCTCCTACGAGCAGTACTTC
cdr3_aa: CASSQLDSSSYEQYF

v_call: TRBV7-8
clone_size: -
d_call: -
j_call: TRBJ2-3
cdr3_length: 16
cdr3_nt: TGTGCCAGCAGCTTACCGAAGTCGGGGTACACAGATACGCAGTATTTT
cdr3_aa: CASSLPKSGYTDTQYF